Each of the 18 T cell receptor beta chains below was sequenced from the same sample in a study of shared clonotypes between healthy human individuals. The protocol was immunoSEQ multiplex PCR, while the TCRdb copy is restricted to in-frame clones and leaves out a portion. The table includes about 470,000 clones, roughly 77% detected once. Source material: PBMCs. Source of these receptors: a middle-aged woman in good health. Some clones in this sample may be carry-over from other donors' samples.

The gene calls are TRBV4-3 and TRBJ2-7; D perhaps matches TRBD2 (6 bases). Trimming shortened V by 0 bases and J by 0 bases, and 18 bases separated the two germline ends. CDR1 is LGHNA and CDR2 is YSLEER in the germline V gene. CDR3 length: 18 amino acids. CDR3 in DNA: TGCGCCAGCAGCCAAGACTTGAGTTCGGGGGTCACCTCCTACGAGCAGTACTTC. Residues: CASSQDLSSGVTSYEQYF.

This chain connects TRBV5-6 to TRBJ2-7, with 8 positions matching TRBD1. J gave up 5 bases and V 0 bases, and 4 bases lay outside the gene matches. Germline V gives CDR1 SGHDT, CDR2 YYEEEE. This CDR3 comprises 14 residues. Written as DNA, the CDR3 is TGTGCCAGCAGCTTGGGGACAGGGTTGGACGAGCAGTACTTC. Translated, it gives CASSLGTGLDEQYF.

The rearrangement joins TRBV10-3 to TRBJ2-5, with TRBD1 matching 8 bases. The better agreement between TRBJ2-7 and the DNA end casts doubt on the J call. Germline CDR1 and CDR2: ENHRY and SYGVKD. CDR3 length: 14 residues. The chain's CDR3 is CAISGETGGYEQYF. The CDR3 DNA reads as TGTGCCATCAGCGGAGAAACAGGGGGCTACGAGCAGTACTTC.

The J gene is TRBJ2-5, the V gene TRBV7-9; D uncertain. The J call may be faulty, since TRBJ2-7 better matches the DNA end. CDR1 SEHNR and CDR2 FQNEAQ come from the germline V gene (reference sequence). The CDR3 is made up of 12 amino acids. Written as DNA, the CDR3 is TGTGCCAGCAGCTTTGGGGACTACGAGCAGTACTTC. This gives the protein CASSFGDYEQYF.

The rearrangement joins TRBV6-4 to TRBJ2-1; D is unresolved. The CDR3 is made up of 13 amino acids. V lost 3 bases to trimming and J lost 6 bases, with 9 bases between them. Germline loops: CDR1 MRHNA, CDR2 SNTAGT. This CDR3 reads CASSDGPVNEQFF. The CDR3 DNA is TGTGCCAGCAGTGATGGCCCGGTCAATGAGCAGTTCTTC.

This clone was counted ten times or more. Written as DNA, the CDR3 is TGTGCCAGCAGCGTAGGGCTAGCGGTCTACGAGCAGTACTTC. This translates into CASSVGLAVYEQYF. The chain uses TRBV9 and TRBJ2-7, with 7 nucleotides matching TRBD2. Trimming at V came to 0 bases and at J to 3 bases, leaving 3 bases not matched to a gene. The CDR3 has 14 residues. CDR1 SGDLS and CDR2 YYNGEE come from the germline V gene.

This clone was seen a handful of times. The same CDR3 is also encoded by other DNA sequences in this sample. This chain connects TRBV11-3 to TRBJ2-5; D gene unclear. V lost 5 bases and J 4 bases, leaving 11 bases between the germline ends. Germline V lookup: CDR1 SGHNT, CDR2 YENEEA. This CDR3 has 13 residues. The CDR3 here is CASSPGVGETQYF. In DNA, the CDR3 is TGTGCCAGCAGCCCAGGAGTAGGAGAGACCCAGTACTTC.

Note on this clone: This may be a read error: a much more frequent sequence differs by one nucleotide. This sequence joins TRBV5-4 and TRBJ2-5; no definite D call. The CDR3 covers 11 residues. Trimming cost V 2 bases and J 5 bases, with 4 bases left between them. The germline V gene has CDR1 SGHNT and CDR2 YYREEE (reference sequence). The CDR3 DNA follows: TGTGCCAGCAGCTTCGCGGAGACCCAGTACTTC. It codes for CASSFAETQYF. Full variable domain (missing parts from reference TRBV5-4 and TRBJ2-5): ETGVTQSPTHLIKTRGQQVTLRCSSQSGHNTVSWYQQALGQGPQFIFQYYREEENGRGNFPPRFSGLQFPNYSSELNVNALELDDSALYLCASSFAETQYFGPGTRLLVL.

The gene calls are TRBV5-4 and TRBJ2-7, with D unresolved. This CDR3 has 12 amino acids. The V gene lost 2 bases and the J gene lost 5 bases, with 8 bases spanning the gap. CDR1 and CDR2 from the germline V gene are SGHNT and YYREEE (reference sequence). CDR3 DNA sequence: TGTGCCAGCAGCTTACCCACGGACGAGCAGTACTTC. Its translation is CASSLPTDEQYF.

This clone has more than one count but fewer than ten. This sequence joins TRBV10-1 and TRBJ1-5, with D unresolved. The CDR3 covers 21 residues. V was cut by 2 bases and J by 0 bases, with 26 bases left in between. CDR1 and CDR2 (germline): WNHNN, SYGVQD (reference sequence). The CDR3 is CASSEPGTRLGRGNSNQPQHF. The CDR3 nucleotides read TGCGCCAGCAGTGAGCCGGGTACACGACTCGGCCGCGGGAATAGCAATCAGCCCCAGCATTTT.

The chain is built from TRBV6-5 and TRBJ2-7, with D possibly matching TRBD1 (5 bases). Germline loops: CDR1 MNHEY, CDR2 SVGAGI. The V end was cut by 4 bases, the J end by 0 bases, with 13 bases between. The CDR3 runs 15 residues. The CDR3 protein is CASSSPTASSYEQYF. CDR3 bases: TGTGCCAGCAGTTCCCCGACAGCCAGCTCCTACGAGCAGTACTTC.

For this clone: Other DNA variants within this sample encode the same CDR3. The CDR3 DNA reads as TGTGCCAGCAGCATGGACGCAGGGCGGGGCGAGCAGTACTTC. Its translation is CASSMDAGRGEQYF. This sequence joins TRBV11-2 and TRBJ2-7; D may be TRBD2 (6 bases). The germline V gene encodes CDR1 SGHAT and CDR2 FQNNGV. The germline V and J ends were trimmed by 5 bases and 6 bases, with 17 bases remaining between them. The CDR3 loop spans 14 amino acids.

V is TRBV6-5 and J is TRBJ1-1; no firm D call. The CDR3 is 12 residues long. V lost 4 bases, J lost 9 bases, and 12 bases lay in between. From germline, CDR1 is MNHEY and CDR2 SVGAGI. CDR3 loop: CASSFPRSQAFF. CDR3 sequence (DNA): TGTGCCAGCAGTTTCCCCCGGTCCCAAGCTTTCTTT.

The V and J genes are TRBV5-6 and TRBJ2-7; unclear D gene. Trimming shortened V by 4 bases and J by 4 bases, and 9 bases separated the two germline ends. The CDR3 sequence is 12 residues long. Germline V gives CDR1 SGHDT, CDR2 YYEEEE. The CDR3, as DNA: TGTGCCAGCAGCCGCGATACTTACGAGCAGTACTTC. The encoded protein is CASSRDTYEQYF.

This chain joins TRBV4-1 and TRBJ2-1; TRBD2 matches 11 bases. The germline V gene encodes CDR1 MGHRA and CDR2 YSYEKL. CDR3 size: 18 residues. J lost 7 bases, V lost 1 base, and 12 bases had no gene match. The CDR3 sequence: CASSQGMMGLAAGNEQFF. The DNA for the CDR3 is TGCGCCAGCAGCCAAGGTATGATGGGACTAGCGGCCGGGAATGAGCAGTTCTTC.

CDR3 nucleotide sequence: TGCAGCGTTGAGGGACAGGCCAAATACGAGCAGTACTTC. Its translation: CSVEGQAKYEQYF. The chain couples TRBV29-1 to TRBJ2-7, with 8 bases matching TRBD1. Germline loops: CDR1 SQVTM, CDR2 ANQGSEA. This CDR3 region has 13 residues. The V gene end was trimmed by 3 bases and the J gene end by 4 bases; junction bases not matched to a gene: 5.

This clone has just a few counts. V gene TRBV4-2 combines with J gene TRBJ2-2; possibly TRBD1 for D (5 bases). The CDR3 is 16 amino acids. V was clipped by 0 bases and J by 8 bases, with 16 bases between them. Germline CDR1 is LGHNA and CDR2 is YNFKEQ. The CDR3 loop reads CASSQDAGDPGGELFF. The CDR3, as DNA: TGTGCCAGCAGCCAAGATGCAGGTGACCCAGGGGGGGAGCTGTTTTTT.

V gene TRBV5-1 combines with J gene TRBJ2-7, with D maybe TRBD1 (6 bases). The CDR3 sequence is 13 residues long. The V gene's germline CDR1 is SGHRS and CDR2 YFSETQ. V was shortened by 5 bases and J by 6 bases, with 15 bases between the two germline ends. The CDR3 DNA reads as TGCGCCAGCAGACAACAGGGTCAGGGCGAGCAGTACTTC. Translating it yields CASRQQGQGEQYF.